This is a list of T cell receptor beta chains from one sample in a study of blood T cell repertoires in COVID-19. Sequenced by immunoSEQ multiplex PCR; TCRdb stores in-frame clones only, minus some. The sample records about 150,000 clones, about 90% being singletons. The specimen sequenced was peripheral blood. The receptors were gathered from a man aged 50 or older with active COVID-19. The CDR3 runs from the conserved cysteine through the conserved F or W. The D gene is left open where the match is weak. Part of the rows lack a size; the others show once, few, many or a class for expanded clones.

>NA|few|TRBJ2-2|13|TRBV3-1/TRBV3-2
CASSQGTAGELFF
TGTGCCAGCAGCCAAGGGACAGCCGGGGAGCTGTTTTTT
>TRBD1|NA|TRBJ2-3|14|TRBV7-3
CASSPGTGTDTQYF
TGTGCCAGCAGCCCAGGGACAGGGACAGATACGCAGTATTTT
>NA|NA|TRBJ1-4|15|TRBV5-1
CASSLQGKTNEKLFF
TGCGCCAGCAGTCTCCAGGGAAAAACAAATGAAAAACTGTTTTTT
>TRBD2|NA|TRBJ2-3|20|TRBV27
CASSSLIPGPREEEGDTQYF
TGTGCCAGCAGTTCACTAATTCCCGGGCCCCGGGAGGAAGAGGGGGATACGCAGTATTTT
>TRBD1|NA|TRBJ1-4|18|TRBV4-1
CASSQTGTGGKGNEKLFF
TGCGCCAGCAGCCAGACCGGGACAGGGGGCAAGGGTAATGAAAAACTGTTTTTT
>NA|NA|TRBJ2-6|17|TRBV9
CASSEMERSSGANVLTF
TGTGCCAGCAGCGAAATGGAACGGAGCTCTGGGGCCAACGTCCTGACTTTC
>NA|NA|TRBJ1-1|15|TRBV2
CASRRGGLQGTEAFF
TGTGCCAGCAGGAGGGGAGGCCTTCAAGGCACTGAAGCTTTCTTT
>TRBD2|NA|TRBJ2-7|15|TRBV7-8
CASTLGLAGSGEQYF
TGTGCCAGCACCCTAGGACTAGCGGGGTCGGGAGAGCAGTACTTC
>TRBD1|NA|TRBJ1-2|14|TRBV6-5
CASRRGQGGYGYTF
TGTGCCAGCAGAAGGGGACAGGGTGGCTATGGCTACACCTTC
>NA|NA|TRBJ2-5|13|TRBV18
CASFTSNQETQYF
TGTGCCAGCTTCACTAGCAACCAAGAGACCCAGTACTTC
>NA|NA|TRBJ2-6|15|TRBV7-3
CASSSDSSGANVLTF
TGTGCCAGCAGCAGTGACAGCTCTGGGGCCAACGTCCTGACTTTC
>NA|NA|TRBJ1-2|14|TRBV15
CATSRGRGGDGYTF
TGTGCCACCAGCAGAGGAAGGGGGGGGGATGGCTACACCTTC
>NA|NA|TRBJ2-7|13|TRBV14
CASSLTEGGRIDF
TGTGCCAGCAGCCTCACGGAAGGAGGCAGGATTGACTTC